Listed below are T cell receptor beta chains from one sample, sequenced in a study of T cell repertoires in cytomegalovirus infection. TCRdb reprocessed the reads via MiXCR and lists one record per CDR3 protein. Seen here are roughly 80,000 distinct CDR3 sequences, 20% to 30% observed once, and the top ten hold 50%. No antigen has been assigned to these receptors. Sequencing was performed on CD8+ T cells from cultured PBMCs, taken from culture after CMV antigen stimulation. These TCRs come from a human donor in good health (CMV status not recorded). Some clones in this sample may be carry-over from other donors' samples. CDR3s include the opening cysteine and the closing phenylalanine or tryptophan. D genes are given only for firm matches. The size of a clone is reported for some rows only, either as once, few or many, or as a class for expanded clones.

size: few; J: TRBJ2-3; D: TRBD2; V: TRBV27; CDR3: CASSPRGGRTDTQYF; DNA: TGTGCCAGCAGTCCACGGGGGGGGAGAACAGATACGCAGTATTTT
size: .; J: TRBJ2-7; D: TRBD2; V: TRBV6-5; CDR3: CASSYSWGGTEQYF; DNA: TGTGCCAGCAGTTACTCTTGGGGGGGAACCGAGCAGTACTTC
size: .; J: TRBJ2-3; D: .; V: TRBV30; CDR3: CAWSGLGRFQSTDTQYF; DNA: TGTGCCTGGAGTGGCCTTGGACGCTTTCAGAGCACAGATACGCAGTATTTT
size: few; J: TRBJ2-2; D: TRBD2; V: TRBV5-4; CDR3: CASSQGLAGVTGELFF; DNA: TGTGCCAGCAGTCAAGGACTAGCGGGGGTCACCGGGGAGCTGTTTTTT
size: few; J: TRBJ1-2; D: .; V: TRBV6-2/TRBV6-3; CDR3: CASSPGPDLYGYTF; DNA: TGTGCCAGCAGCCCCGGACCCGACCTCTACGGCTACACCTTC
size: .; J: TRBJ2-1; D: .; V: TRBV3-1; CDR3: CASSQGTGAWGEQFF; DNA: TGTGCCAGCAGCCAAGGAACGGGAGCGTGGGGAGAGCAGTTCTTC
size: few; J: TRBJ1-2; D: .; V: TRBV20-1; CDR3: CSASPVVDSSIYGYTF; DNA: TGCAGTGCTAGCCCGGTGGTCGACAGTTCAATCTATGGCTACACCTTC
size: .; J: TRBJ2-1; D: .; V: TRBV6-2/TRBV6-3; CDR3: CASSTRGTYNEQFF; DNA: TGTGCCAGCAGTACCAGGGGAACTTACAATGAGCAGTTCTTC
size: many; J: TRBJ2-2; D: .; V: TRBV27; CDR3: CASSSTGELFF; DNA: TGTGCCAGCAGCTCCACCGGGGAGCTGTTTTTT
size: .; J: TRBJ2-7; D: .; V: TRBV19; CDR3: CASRGGKYEQYF; DNA: TGTGCCAGTAGAGGCGGGAAGTACGAGCAGTACTTC
size: many; J: TRBJ2-2; D: TRBD1; V: TRBV7-9; CDR3: CASSSSSGQGAPGELFF; DNA: TGTGCCAGCAGCTCCTCGAGCGGACAGGGGGCGCCCGGGGAGCTGTTTTTT
size: .; J: TRBJ1-1; D: TRBD1; V: TRBV7-6; CDR3: CASSSGTGMNTEAFF; DNA: TGTGCCAGCAGCTCCGGGACAGGGATGAACACTGAAGCTTTCTTT
size: .; J: TRBJ1-1; D: .; V: TRBV15; CDR3: CATSSLGAEAFF; DNA: TGTGCCACCAGCAGTTTGGGGGCTGAAGCTTTCTTT
size: many; J: TRBJ2-1; D: TRBD2; V: TRBV6-1; CDR3: CASKMGGSDEQFF; DNA: TGTGCCAGCAAAATGGGCGGGAGTGATGAGCAGTTCTTC
size: .; J: TRBJ2-1; D: .; V: TRBV11-2; CDR3: CASSFVALAEQFF; DNA: TGTGCCAGCAGCTTCGTTGCCCTAGCTGAGCAGTTCTTC
size: many; J: TRBJ1-2; D: .; V: TRBV7-8; CDR3: CASSPPSSGKGDGYTF; DNA: TGTGCCAGCAGCCCACCTTCTTCAGGGAAGGGTGATGGCTACACCTTC
size: .; J: TRBJ2-3; D: TRBD2; V: TRBV3-1; CDR3: CASSQGTGGSTDTQYF; DNA: TGTGCCAGCAGCCAAGGGACGGGAGGAAGCACAGATACGCAGTATTTT
size: few; J: TRBJ2-2; D: .; V: TRBV7-9; CDR3: CASISSGRFNTGELFF; DNA: TGTGCCAGCATCTCGTCAGGGAGGTTTAACACCGGGGAGCTGTTTTTT
size: many; J: TRBJ2-7; D: .; V: TRBV27; CDR3: CASSPLDGSSYEQYF; DNA: TGTGCCAGCAGTCCATTGGACGGGAGCTCCTACGAGCAGTACTTC
size: many; J: TRBJ2-2; D: TRBD1; V: TRBV12-3/TRBV12-4; CDR3: CASRPGQGSGELFF; DNA: TGTGCCAGCAGGCCCGGACAGGGGTCCGGGGAGCTGTTTTTT
size: .; J: TRBJ1-2; D: TRBD1; V: TRBV12-3/TRBV12-4; CDR3: CASSKGDSNYGYTF; DNA: TGTGCCAGCAGTAAAGGGGACAGTAACTATGGCTACACCTTC
size: .; J: TRBJ1-2; D: TRBD1; V: TRBV6-5; CDR3: CASSLSLGTGEVFF; DNA: TGTGCCAGCAGTCTAAGCCTGGGGACAGGGGAGGTTTTTTTC
size: few; J: TRBJ2-1; D: .; V: TRBV20-1; CDR3: CSARGWAGRLNEQFF; DNA: TGCAGTGCTAGAGGGTGGGCGGGGAGGTTGAATGAGCAGTTCTTC
size: many; J: TRBJ2-2; D: TRBD1; V: TRBV11-2; CDR3: CASSLRQGLRTGELFF; DNA: TGTGCCAGCAGCTTAAGACAGGGGCTTAGGACCGGGGAGCTGTTTTTT
size: once; J: TRBJ1-2; D: TRBD1; V: TRBV30; CDR3: CAWEGQGANTF; DNA: TGTGCCTGGGAGGGACAGGGAGCAAACACCTTC
size: .; J: TRBJ2-1; D: .; V: TRBV20-1; CDR3: CSAAPGVAGKQFF; DNA: TGCAGTGCTGCCCCGGGGGTGGCGGGGAAGCAGTTCTTC
size: .; J: TRBJ2-6; D: .; V: TRBV7-3; CDR3: CASSLPRSGANVLTF; DNA: TGTGCCAGCAGCTTACCACGCTCTGGGGCCAACGTCCTGACTTTC